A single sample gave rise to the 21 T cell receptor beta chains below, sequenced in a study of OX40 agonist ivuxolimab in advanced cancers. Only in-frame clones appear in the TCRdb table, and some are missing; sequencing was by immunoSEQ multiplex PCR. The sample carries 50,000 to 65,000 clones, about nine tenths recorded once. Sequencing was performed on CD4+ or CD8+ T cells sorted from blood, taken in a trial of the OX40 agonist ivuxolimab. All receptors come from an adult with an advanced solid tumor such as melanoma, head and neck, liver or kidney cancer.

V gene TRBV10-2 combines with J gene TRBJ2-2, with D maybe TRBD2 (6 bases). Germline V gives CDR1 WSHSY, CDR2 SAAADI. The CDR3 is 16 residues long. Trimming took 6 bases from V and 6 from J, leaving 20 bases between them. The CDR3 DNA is TGCGCCAGCAGCGGGTCCCTACTAGCCTCGGCCGGGGAGCTGTTTTTT. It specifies CASSGSLLASAGELFF.

The CDR3 sequence: CASTPLGHETQYF. The DNA of the CDR3 is TGTGCCAGCACCCCCCTGGGACACGAGACCCAGTACTTC. The chain couples TRBV11-2 to TRBJ2-5; tentatively, D is TRBD1 (6 bases). The CDR3 has 13 amino acids. From germline, CDR1 is SGHAT and CDR2 FQNNGV. V lost 7 bases and J 5 bases, leaving 14 bases between the germline ends.

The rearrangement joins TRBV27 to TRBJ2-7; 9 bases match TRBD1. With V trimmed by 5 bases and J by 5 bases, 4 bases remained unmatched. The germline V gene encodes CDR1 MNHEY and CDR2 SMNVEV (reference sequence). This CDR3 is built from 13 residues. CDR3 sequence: CASSIWTGDEQYF. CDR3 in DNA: TGTGCCAGCAGTATATGGACAGGGGACGAGCAGTACTTC.

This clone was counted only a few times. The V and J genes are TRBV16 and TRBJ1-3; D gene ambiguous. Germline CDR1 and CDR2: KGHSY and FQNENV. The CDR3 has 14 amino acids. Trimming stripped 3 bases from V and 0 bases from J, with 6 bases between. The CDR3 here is CASSHGSSGNTIYF. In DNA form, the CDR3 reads TGTGCCAGCAGCCATGGGTCCTCTGGAAACACCATATATTTT.

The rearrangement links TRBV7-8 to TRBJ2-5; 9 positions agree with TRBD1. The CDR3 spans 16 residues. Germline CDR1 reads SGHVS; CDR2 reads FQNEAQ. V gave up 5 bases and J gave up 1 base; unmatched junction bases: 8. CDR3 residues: CASSPRQGVSQETQYF. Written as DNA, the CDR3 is TGTGCCAGCAGCCCCCGACAGGGGGTTAGCCAAGAGACCCAGTACTTC.

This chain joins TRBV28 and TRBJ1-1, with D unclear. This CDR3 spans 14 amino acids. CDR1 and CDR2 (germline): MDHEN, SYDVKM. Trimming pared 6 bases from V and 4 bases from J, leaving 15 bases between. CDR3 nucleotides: TGTGCCAGCAGGGCCTTGGGGTCCGCCACTGAAGCTTTCTTT. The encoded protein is CASRALGSATEAFF.

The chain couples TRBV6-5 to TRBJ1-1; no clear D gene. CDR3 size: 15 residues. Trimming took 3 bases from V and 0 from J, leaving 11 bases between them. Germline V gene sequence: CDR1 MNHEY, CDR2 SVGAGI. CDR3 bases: TGTGCCAGCAGTTATGTTGGGTGGGTGAACACTGAAGCTTTCTTT. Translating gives CASSYVGWVNTEAFF.

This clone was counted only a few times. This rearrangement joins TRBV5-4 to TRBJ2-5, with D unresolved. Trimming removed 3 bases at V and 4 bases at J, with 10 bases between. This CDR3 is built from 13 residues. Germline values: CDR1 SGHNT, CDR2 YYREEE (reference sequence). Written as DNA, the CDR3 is TGTGCCAGCAGCTCCACAGACTTAGAGACCCAGTACTTC. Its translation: CASSSTDLETQYF.

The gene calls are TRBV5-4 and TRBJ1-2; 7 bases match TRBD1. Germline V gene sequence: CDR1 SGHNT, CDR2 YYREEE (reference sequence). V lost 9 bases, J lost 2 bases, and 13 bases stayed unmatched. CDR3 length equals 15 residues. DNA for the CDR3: TGTGCCACTCTACCTGCGGGGGGACAGAACTATGGCTACACCTTC. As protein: CATLPAGGQNYGYTF.

CDR3 loop: CASGSHRGDGYTF. In DNA form, the CDR3 reads TGTGCCAGCGGTTCCCATCGGGGAGATGGCTACACCTTC. The chain has TRBV28 and TRBJ1-2; D is unclear. The V gene's germline CDR1 is MDHEN and CDR2 SYDVKM. The CDR3 totals 13 residues. With 8 bases removed from V and 6 bases from J, the gap between germline ends came to 16 bases.

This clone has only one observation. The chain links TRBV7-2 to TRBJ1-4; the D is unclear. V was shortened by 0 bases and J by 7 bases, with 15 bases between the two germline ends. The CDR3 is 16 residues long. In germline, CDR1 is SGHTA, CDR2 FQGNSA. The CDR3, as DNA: TGTGCCAGCAGCTTAGCGCCCAGAGCAGGTTTTGAAAAACTGTTTTTT. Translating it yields CASSLAPRAGFEKLFF. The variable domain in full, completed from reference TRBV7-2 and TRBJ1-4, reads GAGVSQSPSNKVTEKGKDVELRCDPISGHTALYWYRQSLGQGLEFLIYFQGNSAPDKSGLPSDRFSAERTGGSVSTLTIQRTQQEDSAVYLCASSLAPRAGFEKLFFGSGTQLSVL.

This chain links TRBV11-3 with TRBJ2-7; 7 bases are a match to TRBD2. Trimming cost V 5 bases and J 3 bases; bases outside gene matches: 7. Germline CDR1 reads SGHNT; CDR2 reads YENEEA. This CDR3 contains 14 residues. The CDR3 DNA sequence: TGTGCCAGCAGCCCGCGGGAGAGCCTCTACGAGCAGTACTTC. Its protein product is CASSPRESLYEQYF.

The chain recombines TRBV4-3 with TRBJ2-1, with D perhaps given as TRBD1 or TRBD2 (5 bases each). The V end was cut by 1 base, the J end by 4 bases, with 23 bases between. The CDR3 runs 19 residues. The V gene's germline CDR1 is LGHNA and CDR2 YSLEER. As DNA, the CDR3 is TGCGCCAGCAGCCAAGTATACGGAGTTCGGGACGGTTCGTACAATGAGCAGTTCTTC. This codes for CASSQVYGVRDGSYNEQFF.

DNA for the CDR3: TGTGCCAGCAGCGCACTCGACAGGGGAGCCCTCAATGAGCAGTTCTTC. Translation gives CASSALDRGALNEQFF. The chain joins TRBV9 to TRBJ2-1; 8 bases line up with TRBD1. Germline-derived CDR1 and CDR2 are SGDLS and YYNGEE. The CDR3 length is 16 residues. The V gene end was trimmed by 3 bases and the J gene end by 6 bases; junction bases not matched to a gene: 11.

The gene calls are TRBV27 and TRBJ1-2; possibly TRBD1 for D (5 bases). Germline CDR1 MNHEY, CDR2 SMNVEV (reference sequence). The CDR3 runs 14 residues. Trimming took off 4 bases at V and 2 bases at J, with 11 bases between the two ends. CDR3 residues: CASSSLGENYGYTF. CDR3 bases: TGTGCCAGCAGTTCCTTGGGGGAGAACTATGGCTACACCTTC.

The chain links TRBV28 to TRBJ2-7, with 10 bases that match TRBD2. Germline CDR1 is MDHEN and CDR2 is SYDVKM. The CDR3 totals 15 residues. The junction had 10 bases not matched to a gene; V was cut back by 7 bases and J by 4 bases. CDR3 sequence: CASIDGLAATYEQYF. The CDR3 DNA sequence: TGTGCCAGCATTGATGGACTAGCGGCGACATACGAGCAGTACTTC.

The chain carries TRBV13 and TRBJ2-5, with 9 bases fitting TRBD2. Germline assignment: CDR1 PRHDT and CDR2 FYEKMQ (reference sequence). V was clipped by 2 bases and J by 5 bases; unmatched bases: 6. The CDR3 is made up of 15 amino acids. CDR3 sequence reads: CASSLLAGAGETQYF. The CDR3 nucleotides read TGTGCCAGCAGCTTATTAGCGGGAGCCGGGGAGACCCAGTACTTC.

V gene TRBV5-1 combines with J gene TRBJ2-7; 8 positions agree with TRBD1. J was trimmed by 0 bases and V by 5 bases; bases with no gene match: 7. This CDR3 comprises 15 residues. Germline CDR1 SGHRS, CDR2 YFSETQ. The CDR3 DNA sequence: TGCGCCAGCAGTCTAAGACAGGGGCTCTCCTACGAGCAGTACTTC. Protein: CASSLRQGLSYEQYF. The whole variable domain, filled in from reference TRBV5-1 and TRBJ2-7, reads KAGVTQTPRYLIKTRGQQVTLSCSPISGHRSVSWYQQTPGQGLQFLFEYFSETQRNKGNFPGRFSGRQFSNSRSEMNVSTLELGDSALYLCASSLRQGLSYEQYFGPGTRLTVT.

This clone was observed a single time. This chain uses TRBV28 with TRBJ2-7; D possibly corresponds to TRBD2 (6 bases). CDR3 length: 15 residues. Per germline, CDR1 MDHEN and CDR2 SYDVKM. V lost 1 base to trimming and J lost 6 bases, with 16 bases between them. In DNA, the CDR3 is TGTGCCAGCAGTTTATCCCCCGGGCAGGGAGGCGAGCAGTACTTC. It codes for CASSLSPGQGGEQYF.

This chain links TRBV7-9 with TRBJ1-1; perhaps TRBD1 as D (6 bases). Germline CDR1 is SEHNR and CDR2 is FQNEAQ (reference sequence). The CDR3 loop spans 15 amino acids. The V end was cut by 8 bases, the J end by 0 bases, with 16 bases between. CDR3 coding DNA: TGTGCCAGCCCCGCAACAGGGACAATGAACACTGAAGCTTTCTTT. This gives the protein CASPATGTMNTEAFF.

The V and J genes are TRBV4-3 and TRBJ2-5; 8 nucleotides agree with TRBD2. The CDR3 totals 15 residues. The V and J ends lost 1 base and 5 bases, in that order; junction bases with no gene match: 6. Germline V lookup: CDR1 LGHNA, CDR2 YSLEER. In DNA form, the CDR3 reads TGCGCCAGCAGCCAAGGACTAGCGAGCTTTGAGACCCAGTACTTC. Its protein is CASSQGLASFETQYF.